Given below is one T cell receptor beta chain in context. The sample comes from a study of T cell changes during pregnancy in multiple sclerosis. The method was immunoSEQ multiplex PCR; TCRdb's version includes in-frame clones alone and lacks a portion of them. The repertoire consists of fewer than 95,000 clones, with 94% occurring once and the leading ten covering 2.2%. J was trimmed by 5 bases and V by 0 bases; bases with no gene match: 0. CDR3 length: 15 amino acids. Germline CDR1 reads SGHRS; CDR2 reads YFSETQ. The clonotype comes from a female donor with multiple sclerosis, enrolled in a pregnancy study. The gene calls are TRBV5-1 and TRBJ2-5, with TRBD2 identical over 14 bases. The sequences come from peripheral blood, collected in the third trimester of pregnancy. The CDR3 loop is CASSLGTSGRETQYF. For the CDR3, the DNA is TGCGCCAGCAGCTTGGGGACTAGCGGGAGGGAGACCCAGTACTTC.